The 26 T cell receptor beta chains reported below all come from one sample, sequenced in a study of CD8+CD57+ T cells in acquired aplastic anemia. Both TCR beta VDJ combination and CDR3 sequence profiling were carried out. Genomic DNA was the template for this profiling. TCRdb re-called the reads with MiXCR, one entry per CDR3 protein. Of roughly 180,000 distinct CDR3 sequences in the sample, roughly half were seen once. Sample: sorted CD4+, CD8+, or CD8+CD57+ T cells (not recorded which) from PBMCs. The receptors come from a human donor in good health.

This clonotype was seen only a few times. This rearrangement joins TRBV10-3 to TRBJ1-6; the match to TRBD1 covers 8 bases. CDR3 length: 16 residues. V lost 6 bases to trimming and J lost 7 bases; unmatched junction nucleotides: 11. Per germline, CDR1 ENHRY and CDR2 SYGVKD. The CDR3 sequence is CAIRDVGQGRNSPLHF. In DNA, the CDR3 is TGTGCCATCAGAGACGTCGGACAGGGCCGAAATTCACCCCTCCACTTT.

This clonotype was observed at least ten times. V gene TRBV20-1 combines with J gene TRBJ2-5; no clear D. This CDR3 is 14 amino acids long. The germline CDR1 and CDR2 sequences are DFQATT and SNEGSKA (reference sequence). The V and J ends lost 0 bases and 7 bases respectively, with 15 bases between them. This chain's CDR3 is CSARDGNTRGTQYF. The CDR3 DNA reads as TGCAGTGCTAGAGACGGTAACACCCGAGGGACCCAGTACTTC.

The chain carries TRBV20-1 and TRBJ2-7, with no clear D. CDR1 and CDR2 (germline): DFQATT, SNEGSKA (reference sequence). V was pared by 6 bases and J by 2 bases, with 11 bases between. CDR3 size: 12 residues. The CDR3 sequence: CSATQDAYEQYF. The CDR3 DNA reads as TGCAGTGCCACGCAGGACGCCTACGAGCAGTACTTC.

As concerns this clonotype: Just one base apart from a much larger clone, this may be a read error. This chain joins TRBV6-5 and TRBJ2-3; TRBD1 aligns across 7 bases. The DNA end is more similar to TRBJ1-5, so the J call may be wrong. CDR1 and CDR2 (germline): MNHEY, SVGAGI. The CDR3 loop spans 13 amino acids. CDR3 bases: TGTGCCAGCAGTTACGAGGGGGCAGATACGCAGCATTTT. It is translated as CASSYEGADTQHF.

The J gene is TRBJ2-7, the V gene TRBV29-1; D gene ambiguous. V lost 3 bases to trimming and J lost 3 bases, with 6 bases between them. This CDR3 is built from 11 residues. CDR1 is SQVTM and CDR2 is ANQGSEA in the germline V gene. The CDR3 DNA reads TGCAGCGTTGAGTCCAACTACGAGCAGTACTTC. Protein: CSVESNYEQYF.

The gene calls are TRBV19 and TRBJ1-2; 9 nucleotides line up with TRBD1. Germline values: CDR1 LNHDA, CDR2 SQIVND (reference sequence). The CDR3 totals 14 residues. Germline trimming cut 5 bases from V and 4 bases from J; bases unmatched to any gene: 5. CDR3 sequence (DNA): TGTGCCAGTAGTCCTCGGGACAGGGTCTATGGCTACACCTTC. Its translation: CASSPRDRVYGYTF.

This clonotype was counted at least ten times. The CDR3 here is CASSQDGRNYGYTF. As DNA, the CDR3 is TGTGCCAGCAGCCAAGACGGGCGGAACTATGGCTACACCTTC. The rearrangement joins TRBV3-1 to TRBJ1-2; D is uncertain. V dropped 0 bases and J dropped 2 bases, with 7 bases sitting between them. The germline gives CDR1 LGHDT, CDR2 YNNKEL (reference sequence). The CDR3 sequence is 14 residues long.

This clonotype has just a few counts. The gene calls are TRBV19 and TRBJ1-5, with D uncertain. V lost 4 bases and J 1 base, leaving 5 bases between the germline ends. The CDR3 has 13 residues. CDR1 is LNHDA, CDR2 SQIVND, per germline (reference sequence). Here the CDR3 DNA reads TGTGCCAGTAGTAGAAGGAGCAATCAGCCCCAGCATTTT. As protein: CASSRRSNQPQHF.

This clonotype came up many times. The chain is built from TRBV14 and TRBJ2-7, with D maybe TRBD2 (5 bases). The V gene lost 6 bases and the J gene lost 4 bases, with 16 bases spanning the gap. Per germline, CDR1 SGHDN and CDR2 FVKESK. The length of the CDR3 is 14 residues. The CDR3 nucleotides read TGTGCCAGCAGACGAAGCGGCTCCTCTTACGAGCAGTACTTC. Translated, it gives CASRRSGSSYEQYF.

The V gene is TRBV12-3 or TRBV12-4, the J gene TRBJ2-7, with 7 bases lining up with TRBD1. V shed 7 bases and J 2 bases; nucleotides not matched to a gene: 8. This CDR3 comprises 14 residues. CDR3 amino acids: CASNPLQGTYEQYF. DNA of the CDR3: TGTGCCAGCAACCCTTTACAGGGGACCTACGAGCAGTACTTC.

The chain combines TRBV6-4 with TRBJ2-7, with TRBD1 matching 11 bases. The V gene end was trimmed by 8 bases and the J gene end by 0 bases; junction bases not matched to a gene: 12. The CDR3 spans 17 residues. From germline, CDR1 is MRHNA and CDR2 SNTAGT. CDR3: CASGDRGSPSSSYEQYF. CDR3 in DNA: TGTGCCAGCGGGGACAGGGGGAGCCCCTCGAGCTCCTACGAGCAGTACTTC.

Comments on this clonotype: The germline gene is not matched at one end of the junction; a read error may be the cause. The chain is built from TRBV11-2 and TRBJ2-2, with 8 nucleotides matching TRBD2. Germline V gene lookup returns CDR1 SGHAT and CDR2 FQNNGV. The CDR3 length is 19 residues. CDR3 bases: TGTGCCAGTCGAGGAGGTCTAGGGGTTAGCGGGAACGATGTCGGGGAGCCGTTTTTT. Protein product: CASRGGLGVSGNDVGEPFF.

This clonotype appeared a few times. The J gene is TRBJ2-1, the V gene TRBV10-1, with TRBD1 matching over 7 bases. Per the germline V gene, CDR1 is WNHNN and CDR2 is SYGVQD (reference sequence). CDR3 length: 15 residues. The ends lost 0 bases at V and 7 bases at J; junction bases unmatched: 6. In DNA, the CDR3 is TGCGCCAGCAGTGAGTCGGTGACAGGGAGAAATGAGCAGTTCTTC. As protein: CASSESVTGRNEQFF.

CDR3 in amino acids: CASSAEGTLSYEQYF. CDR3 DNA sequence: TGCGCCAGCAGCGCCGAAGGGACCCTCTCCTACGAGCAGTACTTC. V gene TRBV5-1 combines with J gene TRBJ2-7; D possibly uses TRBD1 or TRBD2 (5 bases each). V lost 4 bases and J lost 0, with 14 bases in between. CDR1 SGHRS and CDR2 YFSETQ come from the germline V gene. The CDR3 has 15 amino acids.

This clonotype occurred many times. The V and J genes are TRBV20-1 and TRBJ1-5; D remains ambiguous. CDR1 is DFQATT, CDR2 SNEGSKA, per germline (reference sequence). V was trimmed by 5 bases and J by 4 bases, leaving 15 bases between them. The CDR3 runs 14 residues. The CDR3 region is CSALVGGPNQPQHF. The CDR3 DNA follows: TGCAGTGCTCTGGTGGGCGGCCCTAATCAGCCCCAGCATTTT.

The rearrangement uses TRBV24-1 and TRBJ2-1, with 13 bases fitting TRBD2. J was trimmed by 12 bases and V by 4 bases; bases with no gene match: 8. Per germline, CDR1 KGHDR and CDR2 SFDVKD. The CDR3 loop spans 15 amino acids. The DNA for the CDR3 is TGTGCCACCAGTGAACACTCGGGACTAGCGGGAACGCAGTTCTTC. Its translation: CATSEHSGLAGTQFF.

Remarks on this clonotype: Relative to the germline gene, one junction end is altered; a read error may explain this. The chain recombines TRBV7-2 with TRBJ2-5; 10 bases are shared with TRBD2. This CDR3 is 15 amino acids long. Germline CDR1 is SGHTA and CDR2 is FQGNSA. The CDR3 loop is CAGSLQRGGQETQYF. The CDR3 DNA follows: TGTGCCGGCAGCCTACAGCGGGGGGGCCAAGAGACCCAGTACTTC.

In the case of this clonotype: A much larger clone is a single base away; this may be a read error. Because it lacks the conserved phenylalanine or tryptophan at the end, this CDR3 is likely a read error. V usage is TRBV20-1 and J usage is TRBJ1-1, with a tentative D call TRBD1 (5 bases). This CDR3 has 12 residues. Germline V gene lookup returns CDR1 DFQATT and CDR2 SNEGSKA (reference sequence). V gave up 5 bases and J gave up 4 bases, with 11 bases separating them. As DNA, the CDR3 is TGCAGTGCTGGGGGGGGGGGCACTGAAGCTTTCTCT. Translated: CSAGGGGTEAFS.

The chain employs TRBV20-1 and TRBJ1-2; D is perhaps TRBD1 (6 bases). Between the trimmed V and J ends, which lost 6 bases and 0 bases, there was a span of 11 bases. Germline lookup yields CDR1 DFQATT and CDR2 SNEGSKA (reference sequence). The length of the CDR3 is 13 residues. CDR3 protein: CSAPDSSNYGYTF. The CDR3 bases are TGCAGTGCCCCGGACAGCTCTAACTATGGCTACACCTTC.

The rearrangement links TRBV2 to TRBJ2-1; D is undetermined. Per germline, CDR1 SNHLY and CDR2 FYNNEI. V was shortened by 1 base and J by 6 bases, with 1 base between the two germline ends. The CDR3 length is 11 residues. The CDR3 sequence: CASSEGNEQFF. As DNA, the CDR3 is TGTGCCAGCAGTGAAGGCAATGAGCAGTTCTTC.

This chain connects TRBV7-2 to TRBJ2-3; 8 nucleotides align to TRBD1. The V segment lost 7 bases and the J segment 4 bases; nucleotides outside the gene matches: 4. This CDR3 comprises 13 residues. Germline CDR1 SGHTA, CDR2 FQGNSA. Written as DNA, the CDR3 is TGTGCCAGCACTCGGACAGGGCCAGATACGCAGTATTTT. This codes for CASTRTGPDTQYF. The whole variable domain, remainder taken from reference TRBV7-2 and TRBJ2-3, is GAGVSQSPSNKVTEKGKDVELRCDPISGHTALYWYRQSLGQGLEFLIYFQGNSAPDKSGLPSDRFSAERTGGSVSTLTIQRTQQEDSAVYLCASTRTGPDTQYFGPGTRLTVL.

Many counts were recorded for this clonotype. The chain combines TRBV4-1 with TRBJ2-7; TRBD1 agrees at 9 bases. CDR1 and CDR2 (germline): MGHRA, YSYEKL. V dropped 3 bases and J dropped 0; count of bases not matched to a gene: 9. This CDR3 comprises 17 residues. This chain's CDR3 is CASSQGQTGGRSYEQYF. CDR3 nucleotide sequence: TGCGCCAGCAGCCAGGGGCAAACAGGGGGCCGCTCCTACGAGCAGTACTTC.

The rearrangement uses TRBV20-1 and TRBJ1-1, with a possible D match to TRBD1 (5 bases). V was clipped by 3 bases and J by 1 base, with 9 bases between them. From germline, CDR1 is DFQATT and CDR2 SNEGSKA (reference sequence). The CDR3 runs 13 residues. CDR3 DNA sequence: TGCAGTGCTAGCGGGGGTTGGAACACTGAAGCTTTCTTT. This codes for CSASGGWNTEAFF.

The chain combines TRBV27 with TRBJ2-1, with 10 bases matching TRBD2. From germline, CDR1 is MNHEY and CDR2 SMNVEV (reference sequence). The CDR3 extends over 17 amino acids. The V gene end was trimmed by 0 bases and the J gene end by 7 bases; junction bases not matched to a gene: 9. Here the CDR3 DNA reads TGTGCCAGCAGTTTATCTCGGCTAGCGGGAGTCCTGAATGAGCAGTTCTTC. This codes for CASSLSRLAGVLNEQFF.

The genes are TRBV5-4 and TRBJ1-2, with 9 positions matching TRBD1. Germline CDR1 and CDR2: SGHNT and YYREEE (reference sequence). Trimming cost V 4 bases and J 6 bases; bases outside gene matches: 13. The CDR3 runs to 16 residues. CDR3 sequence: CASSAPLYRGRDGYTF. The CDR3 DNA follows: TGTGCCAGCAGCGCGCCGCTGTACAGGGGGCGCGATGGCTACACCTTC.

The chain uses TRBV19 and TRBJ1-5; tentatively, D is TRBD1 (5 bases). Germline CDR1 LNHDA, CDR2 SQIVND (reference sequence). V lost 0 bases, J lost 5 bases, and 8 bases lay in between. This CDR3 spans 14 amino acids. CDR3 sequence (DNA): TGTGCCAGTAGTATAGATGGGGGGGATCAGCCCCAGCATTTT. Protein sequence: CASSIDGGDQPQHF.